The 30 T cell receptor beta chains below all came from one sample that was sequenced in a study of blood T cell repertoires in COVID-19. Assay: immunoSEQ multiplex PCR; the TCRdb copy retains only in-frame clones and omits some. The table records hundreds of thousands of clones, less than 90% of them present only once. Sequencing used peripheral blood. Receptors originate from a human donor in a cohort sampled during active COVID-19.

The J gene is TRBJ2-7, the V gene TRBV6-6; 8 positions agree with TRBD2. The V segment lost 4 bases and the J segment 2 bases; nucleotides outside the gene matches: 10. Germline CDR1 reads MNHNY; CDR2 reads SVGAGI (reference sequence). The CDR3 totals 16 residues. This CDR3 reads CASSSLGLAGPYEQYF. The DNA for the CDR3 is TGTGCCAGCAGTTCTTTAGGGCTAGCGGGCCCCTACGAGCAGTACTTC.

The rearrangement links TRBV14 to TRBJ1-1; 7 bases match TRBD1. V lost 4 bases to trimming and J lost 0 bases; unmatched junction nucleotides: 11. Germline values: CDR1 SGHDN, CDR2 FVKESK. CDR3 length: 17 amino acids. CDR3 sequence reads: CASSPYPTGQMNTEAFF. In DNA, the CDR3 is TGTGCCAGCAGCCCATACCCGACGGGACAGATGAACACTGAAGCTTTCTTT. Drawing the rest from reference TRBV14 and TRBJ1-1, the complete variable domain is EAGVTQFPSHSVIEKGQTVTLRCDPISGHDNLYWYRRVMGKEIKFLLHFVKESKQDESGMPNNRFLAERTGGTYSTLKVQPAELEDSGVYFCASSPYPTGQMNTEAFFGQGTRLTVV.

This rearrangement joins TRBV27 to TRBJ1-1; no clear D. V was cut by 0 bases and J by 3 bases, with 8 bases left in between. The CDR3 covers 14 residues. The germline CDR1 and CDR2 sequences are MNHEY and SMNVEV (reference sequence). CDR3 DNA: TGTGCCAGCAGTTTATCACGGTTTTACACTGAAGCTTTCTTT. Translated, it gives CASSLSRFYTEAFF.

The chain has TRBV28 and TRBJ1-2; 9 bases agree with TRBD1. Germline assignment: CDR1 MDHEN and CDR2 SYDVKM. The CDR3 consists of 14 residues. V shed 7 bases, J shed 3 bases, and the junction held 6 bases outside the gene matches. Written as DNA, the CDR3 is TGTGCCAGCAAAGGGGGACAGGGACACTATGGCTACACCTTC. Translation: CASKGGQGHYGYTF.

This chain uses TRBV5-6 with TRBJ2-1; possible D gene TRBD2, 6 bases. CDR1 SGHDT and CDR2 YYEEEE come from the germline V gene. This CDR3 has 14 residues. V lost 2 bases, J lost 9 bases, and 15 bases lay in between. The CDR3 loop reads CASSLGTFRGEQFF. Here the CDR3 DNA reads TGTGCCAGCAGCTTAGGGACTTTCCGTGGTGAGCAGTTCTTC.

The sample holds one count of this clone. DNA of the CDR3: TGCGGGGGGTTCTTCAGCACTGAAGCTTTCTTT. It specifies CGGFFSTEAFF. This chain joins TRBV20-1 and TRBJ1-1; D possibly corresponds to TRBD1 (5 bases). CDR1 and CDR2 from the germline V gene are DFQATT and SNEGSKA (reference sequence). There are 11 residues in the CDR3.

This clone has only one observation. Here the CDR3 DNA reads TGCGCCAGCAGCCAAGATTTTCAAGGCTACACCTTC. This codes for CASSQDFQGYTF. V gene TRBV4-3 combines with J gene TRBJ1-2; D remains unclear. Between the trimmed V and J ends, which lost 0 bases and 8 bases, there was a span of 7 bases. CDR1 and CDR2 from the germline V gene are LGHNA and YSLEER. This CDR3 is built from 12 residues.

This clone occurred once. J is TRBJ1-3 and V is TRBV28; D gene uncertain. V lost 4 bases and J lost 0, with 10 bases in between. CDR3 length equals 15 residues. Germline CDR1 and CDR2: MDHEN and SYDVKM. The DNA of the CDR3 is TGTGCCAGCAGTTGGGTTGGAGCCTCTGGAAACACCATATATTTT. The encoded protein is CASSWVGASGNTIYF.

The CDR3 here is CASSPRSQGTNTGELFF. In DNA, the CDR3 is TGTGCCAGCTCACCAAGGAGTCAGGGAACGAACACCGGGGAGCTGTTTTTT. The V gene is TRBV18, the J gene TRBJ2-2; tentative D call: TRBD1 (5 bases). V lost 2 bases and J 0 bases, leaving 13 bases between the germline ends. The CDR3 totals 17 residues. Germline lookup yields CDR1 KGHSH and CDR2 LQKENI.

This chain connects TRBV14 to TRBJ2-4, with 9 nucleotides matching TRBD1. With 0 bases clipped from V and 4 bases from J, the junction kept 7 bases outside the gene matches. The CDR3 consists of 17 residues. CDR1 SGHDN and CDR2 FVKESK come from the germline V gene. DNA of the CDR3: TGTGCCAGCAGCCAAGATCTAGGGGACAGGGCTAAAAACATTCAGTACTTC. Amino acid sequence: CASSQDLGDRAKNIQYF. Based on the CDR3 plus reference TRBV14 and TRBJ2-4, the full variable domain is EAGVTQFPSHSVIEKGQTVTLRCDPISGHDNLYWYRRVMGKEIKFLLHFVKESKQDESGMPNNRFLAERTGGTYSTLKVQPAELEDSGVYFCASSQDLGDRAKNIQYFGAGTRLSVL.

J is TRBJ2-2 and V is TRBV7-9; D not resolved. The CDR3 contains 14 residues. CDR1 and CDR2 from the germline V gene are SEHNR and FQNEAQ (reference sequence). V lost 5 bases and J lost 1, with 8 bases in between. The chain's CDR3 is CASSHPMNTGELFF. CDR3 nucleotide sequence: TGTGCCAGCAGCCATCCAATGAACACCGGGGAGCTGTTTTTT.

The chain is built from TRBV4-1 and TRBJ1-1; D not certain. The V end lost 4 bases, the J end lost 6 bases, and 18 bases lay between the germline ends. This CDR3 contains 15 residues. The germline V gene encodes CDR1 MGHRA and CDR2 YSYEKL. This chain's CDR3 is CASSPYERRTPEAFF. DNA for the CDR3: TGCGCCAGCAGCCCCTACGAGAGGAGGACCCCTGAAGCTTTCTTT.

This chain links TRBV11-2 with TRBJ2-4; weak D call: TRBD2 (7 bases). Germline V gene sequence: CDR1 SGHAT, CDR2 FQNNGV. V lost 4 bases and J 5 bases, leaving 18 bases between the germline ends. The CDR3 consists of 16 residues. CDR3 in amino acids: CASSSPLGGRENIQYF. The CDR3 nucleotides read TGTGCCAGCAGCTCCCCTTTAGGGGGGAGGGAAAACATTCAGTACTTC. Based on the CDR3 plus reference TRBV11-2 and TRBJ2-4, the full variable domain is EAGVAQSPRYKIIEKRQSVAFWCNPISGHATLYWYQQILGQGPKLLIQFQNNGVVDDSQLPKDRFSAERLKGVDSTLKIQPAKLEDSAVYLCASSSPLGGRENIQYFGAGTRLSVL.

The V gene is TRBV7-9, the J gene TRBJ2-6, with no clear D. V gave up 5 bases and J gave up 4 bases, with 15 bases separating them. CDR1 is SEHNR and CDR2 is FQNEAQ in the germline V gene (reference sequence). CDR3 size: 16 residues. The CDR3 sequence is CASSPSASLGANVLTF. For the CDR3, the DNA is TGTGCCAGCAGCCCCTCTGCGTCGCTCGGGGCCAACGTCCTGACTTTC. Full variable domain (outside the CDR3, taken from reference TRBV7-9 and TRBJ2-6): DTGVSQNPRHKITKRGQNVTFRCDPISEHNRLYWYRQTLGQGPEFLTYFQNEAQLEKSRLLSDRFSAERPKGSFSTLEIQRTEQGDSAMYLCASSPSASLGANVLTFGAGSRLTVL.

The V and J genes are TRBV7-2 and TRBJ2-5; 15 bases match TRBD2. Losses at the gene ends were 5 bases for V and 0 bases for J; bases not matched to a gene: 4. This CDR3 region has 17 residues. CDR1 is SGHTA, CDR2 FQGNSA, per germline. CDR3 in amino acids: CASSLGTSGRYQETQYF. The CDR3 DNA follows: TGTGCCAGCAGCCTCGGGACTAGCGGGAGGTACCAAGAGACCCAGTACTTC.

The chain combines TRBV6-5 with TRBJ1-1; D gene ambiguous. The CDR3 spans 15 residues. CDR1 and CDR2 from the germline V gene are MNHEY and SVGAGI. Between the trimmed V and J ends, which lost 7 bases and 1 base, there was a span of 16 bases. In nucleotides, the CDR3 is TGTGCCAGCACTCTAGATAGGCGGGGGAACACTGAAGCTTTCTTT. Protein product: CASTLDRRGNTEAFF.

This rearrangement joins TRBV7-3 to TRBJ2-1, with 9 bases matching TRBD2. Looked up from germline, CDR1 is SGHTA and CDR2 is FQGTGA. The trim removed 2 bases at V and 6 bases at J, leaving 5 bases unmatched. The CDR3 extends over 15 amino acids. CDR3 loop: CASSLLLAGFNEQFF. The CDR3 DNA reads as TGTGCCAGCAGCTTACTCCTAGCGGGATTCAATGAGCAGTTCTTC.

This chain joins TRBV19 and TRBJ1-3; D is ambiguous. Germline-derived CDR1 and CDR2 are LNHDA and SQIVND (reference sequence). The CDR3 is made up of 14 amino acids. The V end was cut by 5 bases, the J end by 0 bases, with 8 bases between. CDR3 coding DNA: TGTGCCAGTAGTGTTGGGAGCTCTGGAAACACCATATATTTT. Amino acid sequence: CASSVGSSGNTIYF.

The chain carries TRBV11-2 and TRBJ1-3; perhaps TRBD1 as D (5 bases). This CDR3 spans 16 amino acids. Germline CDR1 reads SGHAT; CDR2 reads FQNNGV. Trimming left V 5 bases short and J 4 bases short, with 18 bases between. The CDR3 DNA sequence: TGTGCCAGCAGCCCGGGACTTTCCACGGCCGGAAACACCATATATTTT. This sequence encodes CASSPGLSTAGNTIYF.

This clone has a single count. The rearrangement joins TRBV7-9 to TRBJ2-1; D is possibly TRBD2 (5 bases). Per germline, CDR1 SEHNR and CDR2 FQNEAQ (reference sequence). The V gene lost 4 bases and the J gene lost 5 bases, with 12 bases spanning the gap. The CDR3 runs 14 residues. The CDR3 bases are TGTGCCAGCAGCTATTTCTACGGGAACAATGAGCAGTTCTTC. Residues: CASSYFYGNNEQFF.

This clone was seen a handful of times. This chain connects TRBV28 to TRBJ2-2; TRBD1 is a possible D gene (6 bases). Germline V gives CDR1 MDHEN, CDR2 SYDVKM. This CDR3 is 14 amino acids long. Trimming cost V 7 bases and J 1 base, with 10 bases left between them. The CDR3 reads CASTEGVNTGELFF. CDR3 in DNA: TGTGCCAGCACCGAGGGGGTGAACACCGGGGAGCTGTTTTTT.

This chain joins TRBV27 and TRBJ1-1; no clear D gene. V was cut by 10 bases and J by 6 bases, with 21 bases left in between. Germline CDR1 reads MNHEY; CDR2 reads SMNVEV (reference sequence). The CDR3 is 14 residues long. For the CDR3, the DNA is TGTGCCACCAGCTCTGTGGGAGGGCACGCTGAAGCTTTCTTT. It encodes CATSSVGGHAEAFF.

This clone was seen only once. The rearrangement uses TRBV27 and TRBJ1-1; 8 nucleotides match TRBD1. This CDR3 has 16 residues. CDR1 is MNHEY and CDR2 is SMNVEV in the germline V gene (reference sequence). V lost 6 bases, J lost 2 bases, and 11 bases stayed unmatched. The CDR3 DNA sequence: TGTGCCAGCAGCGCGGACAGGGCTCCTAAAAACACTGAAGCTTTCTTT. It translates to CASSADRAPKNTEAFF.

The V gene is TRBV5-1, the J gene TRBJ2-3; D unclear. Trimming shortened V by 2 bases and J by 8 bases, and 9 bases separated the two germline ends. Germline lookup yields CDR1 SGHRS and CDR2 YFSETQ. The length of the CDR3 is 12 residues. CDR3 in amino acids: CASSFFASTQYF. DNA for the CDR3: TGCGCCAGCAGCTTCTTTGCTAGTACGCAGTATTTT.

The chain recombines TRBV14 with TRBJ2-1, with 11 positions matching TRBD2. Germline trimming cut 1 base from V and 6 bases from J; bases unmatched to any gene: 2. The germline V gene encodes CDR1 SGHDN and CDR2 FVKESK. This CDR3 has 15 amino acids. CDR3 sequence (DNA): TGTGCCAGCAGCCAAGGACTAGCGGGACGCAATGAGCAGTTCTTC. Translation: CASSQGLAGRNEQFF.

The rearrangement uses TRBV7-2 and TRBJ2-5, with D tentatively TRBD2 (5 bases). The CDR3 length is 15 residues. The V and J ends lost 4 bases and 4 bases respectively, with 16 bases between them. The germline V gene encodes CDR1 SGHTA and CDR2 FQGNSA. DNA for the CDR3: TGTGCCAGCAGCTCCAGCGGTTTAATGGGAGAGACCCAGTACTTC. This encodes CASSSSGLMGETQYF.

V is TRBV19 and J is TRBJ2-1, with 8 bases lining up with TRBD2. The CDR3 spans 15 residues. Germline CDR1 LNHDA, CDR2 SQIVND (reference sequence). Trimming removed 4 bases from V and 3 bases from J; junction bases left unmatched: 5. CDR3 in amino acids: CASSTLAAIYNEQFF. In DNA, the CDR3 is TGTGCCAGTAGTACACTAGCGGCTATCTACAATGAGCAGTTCTTC.

J is TRBJ2-2 and V is TRBV28; 7 bases fit TRBD2. Germline V gene sequence: CDR1 MDHEN, CDR2 SYDVKM. The CDR3 runs 14 residues. The V segment lost 11 bases and the J segment 5 bases; nucleotides outside the gene matches: 11. For the CDR3, the DNA is TGTGCCGTCCCGGGACTAACACAAACCGGGGAGCTGTTTTTT. It encodes CAVPGLTQTGELFF.

This sequence joins TRBV7-9 and TRBJ1-3; 7 bases fit TRBD1. This CDR3 region has 16 residues. Germline values: CDR1 SEHNR, CDR2 FQNEAQ (reference sequence). Losses at the gene ends were 2 bases for V and 4 bases for J; bases not matched to a gene: 8. The CDR3 sequence: CASSLFTDRVGNTIYF. The CDR3 nucleotides read TGTGCCAGCAGCTTATTTACAGACAGGGTCGGAAACACCATATATTTT.

This chain connects TRBV19 to TRBJ2-1; 7 nucleotides match TRBD2. The CDR3 covers 14 residues. V lost 1 base, J lost 8 bases, and 5 bases stayed unmatched. CDR1 and CDR2 from the germline V gene are LNHDA and SQIVND (reference sequence). The CDR3 DNA follows: TGTGCCAGTAGTATAGTCGCGGGAGAGGATGAGCAGTTCTTC. As protein: CASSIVAGEDEQFF. Combining the CDR3 with reference TRBV19 and TRBJ2-1 gives the whole variable domain DGGITQSPKYLFRKEGQNVTLSCEQNLNHDAMYWYRQDPGQGLRLIYYSQIVNDFQKGDIAEGYSVSREKKESFPLTVTSAQKNPTAFYLCASSIVAGEDEQFFGPGTRLTVL.